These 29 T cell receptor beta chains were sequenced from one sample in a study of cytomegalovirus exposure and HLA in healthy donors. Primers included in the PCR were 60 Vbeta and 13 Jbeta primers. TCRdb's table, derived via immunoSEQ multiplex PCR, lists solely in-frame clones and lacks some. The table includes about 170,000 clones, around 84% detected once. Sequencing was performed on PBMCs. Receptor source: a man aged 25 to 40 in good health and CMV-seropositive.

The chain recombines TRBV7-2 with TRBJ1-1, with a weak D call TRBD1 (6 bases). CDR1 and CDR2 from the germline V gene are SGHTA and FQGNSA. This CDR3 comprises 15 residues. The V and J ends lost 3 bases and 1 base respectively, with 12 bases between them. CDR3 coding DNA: TGTGCCAGCAGCTTTTTCGGGACAAAGAACACTGAAGCTTTCTTT. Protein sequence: CASSFFGTKNTEAFF.

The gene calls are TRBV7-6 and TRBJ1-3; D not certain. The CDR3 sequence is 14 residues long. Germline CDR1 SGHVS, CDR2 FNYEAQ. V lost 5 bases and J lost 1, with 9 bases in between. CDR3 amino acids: CASSPVDSGNTIYF. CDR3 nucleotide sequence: TGTGCCAGCAGCCCAGTTGATTCTGGAAACACCATATATTTT.

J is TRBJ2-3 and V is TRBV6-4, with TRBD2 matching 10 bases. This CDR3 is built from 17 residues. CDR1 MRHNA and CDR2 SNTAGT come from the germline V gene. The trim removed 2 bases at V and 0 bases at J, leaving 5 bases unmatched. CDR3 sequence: CASSDITSGVSTDTQYF. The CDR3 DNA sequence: TGTGCCAGCAGTGACATAACTAGCGGGGTAAGCACAGATACGCAGTATTTT.

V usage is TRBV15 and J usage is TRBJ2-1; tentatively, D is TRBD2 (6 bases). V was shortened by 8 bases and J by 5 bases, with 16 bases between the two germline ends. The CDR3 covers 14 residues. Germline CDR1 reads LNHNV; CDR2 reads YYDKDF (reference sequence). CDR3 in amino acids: CATGLGGTDNEQFF. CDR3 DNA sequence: TGTGCCACCGGGCTCGGCGGGACCGACAATGAGCAGTTCTTC. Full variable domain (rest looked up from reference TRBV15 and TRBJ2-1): DAMVIQNPRYQVTQFGKPVTLSCSQTLNHNVMYWYQQKSSQAPKLLFHYYDKDFNNEADTPDNFQSRRPNTSFCFLDIRSPGLGDTAMYLCATGLGGTDNEQFFGPGTRLTVL.

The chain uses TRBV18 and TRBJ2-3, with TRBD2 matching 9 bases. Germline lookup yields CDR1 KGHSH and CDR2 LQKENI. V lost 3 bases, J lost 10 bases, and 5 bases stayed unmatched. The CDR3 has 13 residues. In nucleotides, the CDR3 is TGTGCCAGCTCACCGATAGCGGGAGAATCGCAGTATTTT. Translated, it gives CASSPIAGESQYF.

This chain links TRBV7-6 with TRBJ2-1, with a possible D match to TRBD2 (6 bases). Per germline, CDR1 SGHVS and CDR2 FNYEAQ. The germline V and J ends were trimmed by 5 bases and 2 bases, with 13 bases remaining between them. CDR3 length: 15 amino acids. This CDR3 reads CASSARDSAYNEQFF. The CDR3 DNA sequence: TGTGCCAGCAGCGCCCGGGACTCAGCCTACAATGAGCAGTTCTTC.

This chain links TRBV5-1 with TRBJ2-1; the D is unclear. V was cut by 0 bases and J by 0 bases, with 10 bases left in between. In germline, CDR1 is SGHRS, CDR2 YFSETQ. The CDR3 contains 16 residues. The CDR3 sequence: CASSLAQANSYNEQFF. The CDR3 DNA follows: TGCGCCAGCAGCTTGGCCCAGGCAAACTCCTACAATGAGCAGTTCTTC.

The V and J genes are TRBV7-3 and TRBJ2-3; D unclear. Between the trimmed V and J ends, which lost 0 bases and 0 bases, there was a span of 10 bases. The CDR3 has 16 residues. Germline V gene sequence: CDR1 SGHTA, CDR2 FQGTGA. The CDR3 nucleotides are TGTGCCAGCAGCTTAACGGTTTCTAGAAGCACAGATACGCAGTATTTT. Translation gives CASSLTVSRSTDTQYF.

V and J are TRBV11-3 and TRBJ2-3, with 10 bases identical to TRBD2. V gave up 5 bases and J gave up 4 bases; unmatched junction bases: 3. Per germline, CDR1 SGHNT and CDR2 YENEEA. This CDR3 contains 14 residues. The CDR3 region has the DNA TGTGCCAGCAGCACGGGACTAGCGTCAGATACGCAGTATTTT. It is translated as CASSTGLASDTQYF.

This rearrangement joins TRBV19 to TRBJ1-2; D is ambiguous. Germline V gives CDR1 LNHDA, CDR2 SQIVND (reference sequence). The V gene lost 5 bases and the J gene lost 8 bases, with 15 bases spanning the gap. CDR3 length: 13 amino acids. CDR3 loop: CASSAARGWGYTF. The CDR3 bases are TGTGCCAGTAGTGCGGCCCGGGGATGGGGCTACACCTTC.

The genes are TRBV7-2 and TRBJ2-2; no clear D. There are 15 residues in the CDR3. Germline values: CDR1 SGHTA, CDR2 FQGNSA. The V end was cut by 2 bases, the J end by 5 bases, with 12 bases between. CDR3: CASSLLPRLTGELFF. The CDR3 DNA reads TGTGCCAGCAGCTTACTCCCTAGGTTAACCGGGGAGCTGTTTTTT.

The chain's CDR3 is CASTGQNPSGGYTF. CDR3 nucleotides: TGTGCCAGTACCGGACAGAACCCCTCTGGGGGCTACACCTTC. V is TRBV19 and J is TRBJ1-2; maybe TRBD1 (6 bases). Trimming cost V 7 bases and J 8 bases, with 20 bases left between them. The germline V gene has CDR1 LNHDA and CDR2 SQIVND (reference sequence). CDR3 length: 14 residues.

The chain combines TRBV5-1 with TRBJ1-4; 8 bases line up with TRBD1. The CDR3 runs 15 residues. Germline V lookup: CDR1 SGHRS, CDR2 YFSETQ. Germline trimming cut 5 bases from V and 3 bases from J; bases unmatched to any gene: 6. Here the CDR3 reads CASRTGDVANEKLFF. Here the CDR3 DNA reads TGCGCCAGCAGGACAGGGGATGTGGCTAATGAAAAACTGTTTTTT.

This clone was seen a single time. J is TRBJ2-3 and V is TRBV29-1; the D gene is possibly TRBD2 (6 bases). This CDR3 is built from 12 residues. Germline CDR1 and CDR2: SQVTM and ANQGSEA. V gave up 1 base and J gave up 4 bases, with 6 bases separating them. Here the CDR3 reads CSVEGGADTQYF. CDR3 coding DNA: TGCAGCGTTGAAGGGGGGGCAGATACGCAGTATTTT.

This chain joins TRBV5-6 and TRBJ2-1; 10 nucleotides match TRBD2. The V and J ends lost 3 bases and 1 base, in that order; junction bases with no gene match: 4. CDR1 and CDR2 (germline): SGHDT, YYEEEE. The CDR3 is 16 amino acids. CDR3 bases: TGTGCCAGCAGCTACCCTAGCGGGAGTTCCTACAATGAGCAGTTCTTC. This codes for CASSYPSGSSYNEQFF.

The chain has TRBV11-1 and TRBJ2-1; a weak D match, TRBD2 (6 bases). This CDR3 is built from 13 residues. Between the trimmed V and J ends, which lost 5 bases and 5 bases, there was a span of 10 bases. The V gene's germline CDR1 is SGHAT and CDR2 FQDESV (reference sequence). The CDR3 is CASSPGLDNEQFF. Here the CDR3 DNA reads TGTGCCAGCAGCCCGGGACTGGACAATGAGCAGTTCTTC. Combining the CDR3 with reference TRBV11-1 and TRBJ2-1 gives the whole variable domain EAEVAQSPRYKITEKSQAVAFWCDPISGHATLYWYRQILGQGPELLVQFQDESVVDDSQLPKDRFSAERLKGVDSTLKIQPAELGDSAMYLCASSPGLDNEQFFGPGTRLTVL.

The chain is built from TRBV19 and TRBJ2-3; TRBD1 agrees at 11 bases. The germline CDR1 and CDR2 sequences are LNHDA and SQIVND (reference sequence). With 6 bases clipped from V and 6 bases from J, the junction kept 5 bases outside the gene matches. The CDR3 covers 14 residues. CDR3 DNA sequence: TGTGCCAGTAGCGGACAGGGGGCTAAGGATACGCAGTATTTT. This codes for CASSGQGAKDTQYF.

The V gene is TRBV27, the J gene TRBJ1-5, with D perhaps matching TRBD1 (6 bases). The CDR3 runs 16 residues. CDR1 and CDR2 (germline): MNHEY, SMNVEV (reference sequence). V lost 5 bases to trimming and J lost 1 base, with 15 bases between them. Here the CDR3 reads CASSVYQGQSNQPQHF. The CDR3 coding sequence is TGTGCCAGCAGTGTCTACCAGGGGCAAAGCAATCAGCCCCAGCATTTT.

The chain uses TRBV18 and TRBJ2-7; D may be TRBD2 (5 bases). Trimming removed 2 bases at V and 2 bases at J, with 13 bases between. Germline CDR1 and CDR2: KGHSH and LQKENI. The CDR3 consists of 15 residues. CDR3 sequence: CASSPVSSLAYEQYF. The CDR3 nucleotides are TGTGCCAGCTCACCAGTATCTAGCCTTGCCTACGAGCAGTACTTC.

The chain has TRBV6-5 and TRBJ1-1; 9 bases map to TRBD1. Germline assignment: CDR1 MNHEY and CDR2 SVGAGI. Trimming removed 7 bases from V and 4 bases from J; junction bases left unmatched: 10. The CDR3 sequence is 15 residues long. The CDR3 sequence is CASNSHRGRGTEAFF. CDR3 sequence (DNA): TGTGCCAGCAACTCCCACAGGGGGCGAGGCACTGAAGCTTTCTTT.

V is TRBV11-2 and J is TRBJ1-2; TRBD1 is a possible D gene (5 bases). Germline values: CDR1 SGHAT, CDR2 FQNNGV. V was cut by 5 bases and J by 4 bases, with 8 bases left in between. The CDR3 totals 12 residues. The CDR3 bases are TGTGCCAGCAGCGCGACAGTCTATGGCTACACCTTC. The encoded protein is CASSATVYGYTF.

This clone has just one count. The CDR3 nucleotides are TGTGCCAGCTCACCAGGGAATAGCGGGAGTTCTAATGAGCAGTTCTTC. This codes for CASSPGNSGSSNEQFF. The chain links TRBV18 to TRBJ2-1; 9 positions agree with TRBD2. Trimming cost V 2 bases and J 7 bases; bases outside gene matches: 9. Germline assignment: CDR1 KGHSH and CDR2 LQKENI. This CDR3 has 16 amino acids.

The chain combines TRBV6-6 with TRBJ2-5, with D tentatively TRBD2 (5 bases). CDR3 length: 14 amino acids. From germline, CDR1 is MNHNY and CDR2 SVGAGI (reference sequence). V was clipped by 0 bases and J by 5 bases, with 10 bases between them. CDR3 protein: CASSYSTGWETQYF. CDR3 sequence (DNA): TGTGCCAGCAGTTACTCGACGGGGTGGGAGACCCAGTACTTC.

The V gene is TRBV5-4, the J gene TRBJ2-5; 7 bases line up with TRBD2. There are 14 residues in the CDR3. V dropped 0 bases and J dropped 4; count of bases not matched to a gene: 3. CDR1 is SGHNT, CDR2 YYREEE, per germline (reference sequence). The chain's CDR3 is CASSLASGGETQYF. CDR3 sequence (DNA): TGTGCCAGCAGCTTGGCTAGCGGCGGAGAGACCCAGTACTTC.

CDR3 protein: CARGTGGNTIYF. As DNA, the CDR3 is TGTGCCCGTGGAACAGGAGGAAACACCATATATTTT. V is TRBV30 and J is TRBJ1-3, with D possibly matching TRBD1 (5 bases). The CDR3 is 12 amino acids. Looked up from germline, CDR1 is GTSNPN and CDR2 is SVGIG (reference sequence). Trimming stripped 8 bases from V and 4 bases from J, with 12 bases between. Full variable domain (rest looked up from reference TRBV30 and TRBJ1-3): SQTIHQWPATLVQPVGSPLSLECTVEGTSNPNLYWYRQAAGRGLQLLFYSVGIGQISSEVPQNLSASRPQDRQFILSSKKLLLSDSGFYLCARGTGGNTIYFGEGSWLTVV.

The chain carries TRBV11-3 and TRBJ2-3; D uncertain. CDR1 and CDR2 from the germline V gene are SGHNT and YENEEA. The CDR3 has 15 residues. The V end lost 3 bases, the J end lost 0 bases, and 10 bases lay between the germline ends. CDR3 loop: CASSLVAASTDTQYF. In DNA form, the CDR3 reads TGTGCCAGCAGCTTGGTGGCGGCTAGCACAGATACGCAGTATTTT.

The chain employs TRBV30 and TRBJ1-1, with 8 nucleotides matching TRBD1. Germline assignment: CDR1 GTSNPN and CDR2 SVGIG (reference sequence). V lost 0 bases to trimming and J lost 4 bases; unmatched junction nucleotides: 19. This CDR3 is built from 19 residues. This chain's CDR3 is CAWSVQTRIRGPMGTEAFF. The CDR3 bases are TGTGCCTGGAGTGTACAGACCCGAATCAGGGGGCCAATGGGCACTGAAGCTTTCTTT. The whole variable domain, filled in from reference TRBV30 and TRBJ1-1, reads SQTIHQWPATLVQPVGSPLSLECTVEGTSNPNLYWYRQAAGRGLQLLFYSVGIGQISSEVPQNLSASRPQDRQFILSSKKLLLSDSGFYLCAWSVQTRIRGPMGTEAFFGQGTRLTVV.

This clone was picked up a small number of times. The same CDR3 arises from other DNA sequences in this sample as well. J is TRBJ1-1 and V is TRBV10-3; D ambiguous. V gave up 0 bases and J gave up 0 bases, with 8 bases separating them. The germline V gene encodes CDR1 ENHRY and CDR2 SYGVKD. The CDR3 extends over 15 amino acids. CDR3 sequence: CAISESADLNTEAFF. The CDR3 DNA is TGTGCCATCAGTGAGTCCGCGGACTTGAACACTGAAGCTTTCTTT.

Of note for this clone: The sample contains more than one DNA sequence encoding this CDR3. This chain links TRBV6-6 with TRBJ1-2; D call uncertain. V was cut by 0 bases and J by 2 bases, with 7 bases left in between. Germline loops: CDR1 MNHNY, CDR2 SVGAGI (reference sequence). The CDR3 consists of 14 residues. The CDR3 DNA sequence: TGTGCCAGCAGTTACTCTGCGGAGAACTATGGCTACACCTTC. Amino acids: CASSYSAENYGYTF.